The table lists the clone carrying this TCR beta chain with a few counts. Its antigen is undetermined. TCRdb re-derived calls from the reads in MiXCR, one entry per CDR3 protein. The table records about 180,000 distinct CDR3 sequences, approximately 18% of them present only once. The CDR3 runs 13 residues. The V end was cut by 8 bases, the J end by 1 base, with 11 bases between. This entry is derived from a study of T cell repertoires in cytomegalovirus infection. Study summary: Both CMV infection and a matching HLA type were indicated by public TCR beta signatures. Whole-study results and caveats: HLA-C-restricted CMV-specific TCR beta clonotypes were dominant in the ex vivo response. Carriers of CMV plus the relevant HLA were identified by cumulative public TCR beta family frequency.

The chain uses TRBV12-3 or TRBV12-4 and TRBJ1-1; D is unresolved. The sample consisted of CD8+ T cells from PBMCs. This sequence originates from a human donor in good health (CMV status not recorded). Some clones in this sample may be carry-over from other donors' samples. The CDR3 DNA reads TGTGCCAGCTCTGCCAGCCCGAACACTGAAGCTTTCTTT. Encoded protein: CASSASPNTEAFF.